Listed below are T cell receptor beta chains from one sample, sequenced in a study of T cell changes during pregnancy in multiple sclerosis. Assay used: immunoSEQ multiplex PCR; TCRdb lists only in-frame clones, some missing. The data contain 30,000 or so clones, roughly 87% of them seen just once; the ten biggest clones take up over 8.5%. The sequences come from CD8+ T cells from peripheral blood mononuclear cells, collected in the third trimester of pregnancy. The receptors derive from a female donor with multiple sclerosis, enrolled in a pregnancy study. CDR3s include the opening cysteine and the closing phenylalanine or tryptophan. D genes are given only for firm matches. Clone size is not always given. Where it is, it says once, few, many or a class for expanded clones.

V,J,D,size,DNA,CDR3
TRBV27,TRBJ1-2,NA,medium-sized,TGTGCCAGCAGTTTATCCCGGGGGGCGCAACACTATGGCTACACCTTC,CASSLSRGAQHYGYTF
TRBV11-2,TRBJ1-1,TRBD1,NA,TGTGCCAGCAGCTGTTGCGACAGGGGGGGTACTGAAGCTTTCTTT,CASSCCDRGGTEAFF
TRBV2,TRBJ2-7,NA,medium-sized,TGTGCCAGCAGCGCGGGACCGGGACTTCCCTACGAGCAGTACTTC,CASSAGPGLPYEQYF
TRBV2,TRBJ1-2,NA,NA,TGTGCCAGCAGTGACAGGGTGTATGGCTACACCTTC,CASSDRVYGYTF
TRBV7-3,TRBJ2-1,TRBD1,NA,TGTGCCAGCAGCCTAACCCGACAGGGGAAATACAATGAGCAGTTCTTC,CASSLTRQGKYNEQFF
TRBV28,TRBJ1-2,TRBD1,NA,TGTGCCAGCAGCGTCGTAACGGACAGGGTCTATGGCTACACCTTC,CASSVVTDRVYGYTF
TRBV30,TRBJ2-7,NA,NA,TGTGCCTGGAGACAGGGTGGTTCCTACGAGCAGTACTTC,CAWRQGGSYEQYF
TRBV19,TRBJ1-3,NA,NA,TGTGCCAGTAGGATGACGGTCATGGGGAGATCTGGAAACACCATATATTTT,CASRMTVMGRSGNTIYF
TRBV7-6,TRBJ2-2,NA,NA,TGTGCCAGCAGCTTAACCCCCCTGCCGGGGGCGAACACCGGGGAGCTGTTTTTT,CASSLTPLPGANTGELFF
TRBV4-1,TRBJ1-2,NA,NA,TGCGCCAGCAGCCAAGATCGCACAGACATATTAACCTTC,CASSQDRTDILTF
TRBV4-1,TRBJ2-3,TRBD1,NA,TGCGCCAGCCCCGGGACAGTGATTCCAGATACGCAGTATTTT,CASPGTVIPDTQYF
TRBV4-1,TRBJ2-5,NA,NA,TGCGCCAGCAGCCCCACTGCCAGGGACAACCAAGAGACCCAGTACTTC,CASSPTARDNQETQYF
TRBV13,TRBJ2-3,TRBD2,NA,TGTGCCAGCAGCTTAGCGACTAGCGGTAGCACAGATACGCAGTATTTT,CASSLATSGSTDTQYF
TRBV7-9,TRBJ2-1,TRBD2,NA,TGTGCCAGCAGCGTCATAGCGGGGGGCTACAATGAGCAGTTCTTC,CASSVIAGGYNEQFF
TRBV7-6,TRBJ2-5,NA,NA,TGTGCCAGCAGCTTTAAGGGTAGAGGCGGGAAAGAGACCCAGTACTTC,CASSFKGRGGKETQYF
TRBV7-9,TRBJ2-1,TRBD2,few,TGTGCCAGCAGCTCCCGAGAACTAGCGGGAAGAGACGAGCAGTTCTTC,CASSSRELAGRDEQFF
TRBV6-5,TRBJ1-1,NA,NA,TGTGCCAGCAGTCAAAGGGGATCCGGGGGCACTGAAGCTTTCTTT,CASSQRGSGGTEAFF
TRBV4-2,TRBJ1-1,NA,NA,TGTGCCAGCAGCTCCACGGGGGTTGCTGAAGCTTTCTTT,CASSSTGVAEAFF
TRBV19,TRBJ1-1,TRBD1,once,TGTGCCAGTAGATTCCGGGACAGGCCTGAAGCTTTCTTT,CASRFRDRPEAFF
TRBV9,TRBJ2-1,TRBD2,NA,TGTGCCAGCAGCGTAGTAGCGGGAGCCTACAATGAGCAGTTCTTC,CASSVVAGAYNEQFF
TRBV23-1,TRBJ1-6,NA,NA,TGCGCCAGCAGTCACGGGGGGGCGAGTTCACCCCTCCACTTT,CASSHGGASSPLHF
TRBV7-6,TRBJ2-7,TRBD2,NA,TGTGCCAGCAGCCCAAGCGGGGGGTTTTACGAGCAGTACTTC,CASSPSGGFYEQYF
TRBV25-1,TRBJ2-1,NA,NA,TGTGCCAGCAGTGCCAGACAGGCCAGCTCCTACAATGAGCAGTTCTTC,CASSARQASSYNEQFF
TRBV18,TRBJ2-2,NA,NA,TGTGCCAGCTCACCACTCCCGGGGAGGACCGGGGAGCTGTTTTTT,CASSPLPGRTGELFF